This note documents a single TCR beta chain sequence. Antigen unknown. The V segment lost 3 bases and the J segment 4 bases; nucleotides outside the gene matches: 5. Germline V CDR1 and CDR2: SGHTA, FQGTGA. This CDR3 has 14 residues. These data belong to a study of human versus mouse CDR3 diversity and MHC coevolution. Study-level information: Reportedly, immunoSEQ detects one in 200,000 T cells with minimized PCR bias.

Sequencing used immunoSEQ multiplex PCR; TCRdb keeps in-frame clones, though not all of them. Seen here are 80,000 or so clones, around 93% observed once, and the top ten hold around 1.3%. Study conclusions and caveats: Among all groups, two of three human donors showed least clonal inequality. On average, humans showed more CDR3 deletions and insertions than mice. Over 5 MHC II alleles selected the human T cells.

Sequencing used naive CD4+ T cells from blood. Specified subset: CD45RO-negative CD62L-positive naive CD4 T cells. The rearrangement links TRBV7-3 to TRBJ2-5; 7 bases are a match to TRBD1. This clonotype was obtained from a person aged 25 to 75 in good health. As DNA, the CDR3 is TGTGCCAGCAGCTTTTCGACAGGGCGAGAGACCCAGTACTTC. Translating gives CASSFSTGRETQYF.